This T cell receptor beta chain was obtained from a study of T cell responses to AZD1222 COVID-19 vaccine. Assay: immunoSEQ multiplex PCR; the TCRdb copy retains only in-frame clones and omits some. The table has about 110,000 clones, around 90% seen once; the top ten hold under 10%. This clone showed up just a few times. The CDR3 runs to 16 residues. Germline V gene lookup returns CDR1 SGHNT and CDR2 YYREEE (reference sequence). V shed 5 bases and J 4 bases; nucleotides not matched to a gene: 7. The sequence came from an adult in good health. This chain joins TRBV5-4 and TRBJ2-7, with 15 bases lining up with TRBD2. The material was peripheral blood, obtained on day 0 of AZD1222 vaccination. This CDR3 reads CASSGTSGGTRYEQYF. The CDR3, as DNA: TGTGCCAGCAGTGGGACTAGCGGGGGGACAAGATACGAGCAGTACTTC.